The present T cell receptor (beta chain) was sequenced within a study of cytomegalovirus exposure and HLA in healthy donors. V lost 0 bases, J lost 0 bases, and 8 bases lay in between. Germline-derived CDR1 and CDR2 are SGHDT and YYEEEE. This CDR3 spans 15 amino acids. PCR primers comprised 60 Vbeta and 13 Jbeta primers. Here immunoSEQ multiplex PCR was the method, and the copy in TCRdb shows in-frame clones only, minus some. The sample consists of fewer than 200,000 clones, roughly 75% of them appearing once. The chain recombines TRBV5-6 with TRBJ2-3, with D uncertain. Sequencing input: PBMCs. The source of this sequence is a male donor in good health and CMV-seronegative. CDR3: CASSLGAKSTDTQYF. CDR3 nucleotide sequence: TGTGCCAGCAGCTTGGGGGCTAAAAGCACAGATACGCAGTATTTT.